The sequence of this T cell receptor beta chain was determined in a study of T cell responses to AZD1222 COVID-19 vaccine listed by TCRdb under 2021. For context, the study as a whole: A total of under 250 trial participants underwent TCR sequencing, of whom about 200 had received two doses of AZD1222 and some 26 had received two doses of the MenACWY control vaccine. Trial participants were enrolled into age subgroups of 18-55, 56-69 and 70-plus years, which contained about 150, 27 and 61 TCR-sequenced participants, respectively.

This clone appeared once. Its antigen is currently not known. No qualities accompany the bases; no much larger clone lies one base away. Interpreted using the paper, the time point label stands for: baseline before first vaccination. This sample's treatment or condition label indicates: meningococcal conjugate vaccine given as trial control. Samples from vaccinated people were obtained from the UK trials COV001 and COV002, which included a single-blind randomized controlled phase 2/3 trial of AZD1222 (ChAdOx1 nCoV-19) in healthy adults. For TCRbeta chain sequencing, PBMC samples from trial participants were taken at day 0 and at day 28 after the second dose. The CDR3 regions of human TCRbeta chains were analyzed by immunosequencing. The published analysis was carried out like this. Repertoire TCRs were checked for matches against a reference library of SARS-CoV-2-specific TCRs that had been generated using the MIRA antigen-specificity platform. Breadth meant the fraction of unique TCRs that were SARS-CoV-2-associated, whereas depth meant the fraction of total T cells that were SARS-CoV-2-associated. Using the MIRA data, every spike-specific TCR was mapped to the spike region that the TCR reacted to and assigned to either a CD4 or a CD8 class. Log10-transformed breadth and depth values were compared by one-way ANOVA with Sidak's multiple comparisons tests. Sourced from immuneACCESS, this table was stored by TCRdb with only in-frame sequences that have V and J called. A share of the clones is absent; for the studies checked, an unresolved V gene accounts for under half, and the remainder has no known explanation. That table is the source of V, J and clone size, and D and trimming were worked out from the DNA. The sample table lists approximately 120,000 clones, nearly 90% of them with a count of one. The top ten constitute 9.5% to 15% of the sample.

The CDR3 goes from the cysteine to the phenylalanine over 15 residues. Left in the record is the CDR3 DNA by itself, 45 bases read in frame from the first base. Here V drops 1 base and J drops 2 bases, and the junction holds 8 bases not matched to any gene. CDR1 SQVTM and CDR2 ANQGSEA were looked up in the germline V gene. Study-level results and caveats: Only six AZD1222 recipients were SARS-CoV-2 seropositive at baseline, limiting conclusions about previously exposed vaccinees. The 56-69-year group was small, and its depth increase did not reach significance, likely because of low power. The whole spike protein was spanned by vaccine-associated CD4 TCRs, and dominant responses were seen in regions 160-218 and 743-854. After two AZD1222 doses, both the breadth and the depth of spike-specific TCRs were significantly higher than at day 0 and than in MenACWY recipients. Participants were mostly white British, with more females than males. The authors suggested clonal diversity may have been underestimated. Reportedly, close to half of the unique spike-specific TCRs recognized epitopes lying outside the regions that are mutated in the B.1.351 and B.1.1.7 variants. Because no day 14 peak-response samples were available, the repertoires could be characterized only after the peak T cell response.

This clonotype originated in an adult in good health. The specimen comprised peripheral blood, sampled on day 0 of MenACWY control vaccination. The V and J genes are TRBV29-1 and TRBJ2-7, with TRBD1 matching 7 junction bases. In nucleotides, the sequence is TGCAGCGTTGAAGTTGTAGGGGGCGGGCCCTACGAGCAGTACTTC. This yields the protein CSVEVVGGGPYEQYF.